The source of this TCR beta chain is a study of blood T cell repertoires in COVID-19. Overall study context: Whether acute or convalescent, the COVID-19 samples came from the United States, Italy and Spain. In each case, the material was cDNA or gDNA derived from T cells, B-cell-depleted T cells, or PBMCs.

The V end was cut by 4 bases, the J end by 4 bases, with 16 bases between. Germline V gene data show CDR1 as SGDLS and CDR2 as YYNGEE. This CDR3 contains 15 residues. As processed by the authors: Estimation of nucleated cell counts relied on the amplification of reference gene primers. Data came from immunoSEQ multiplex PCR; TCRdb stores just in-frame clones and leaves some out. V and J calls and clone size are those listed in that table; D and trimming were worked out from the DNA. The table lists 65,000 to 75,000 clones, 89% of them singletons, with 4.5% to 5% in the top ten. The table lists this clone with a count of one.

This TCR came from a woman aged 45-60 years with active COVID-19. Material for sequencing was peripheral blood. The chain combines TRBV9 with TRBJ2-3; D may be TRBD2 (5 bases). CDR3: CASSQLLVPSDTQYF. In DNA, the CDR3 is TGTGCCAGCAGCCAACTACTAGTCCCTTCAGATACGCAGTATTTT.